The next 32 T cell receptor beta chains were all read from a single sample in a study of T cell responses to AZD1222 COVID-19 vaccine. The method was immunoSEQ multiplex PCR; TCRdb's version includes in-frame clones alone and lacks a portion of them. There are tens of thousands of clones in the sample; around 91% occur only once, and 5.2% lies in the top ten. The sequences come from peripheral blood, collected on day 0 of MenACWY control vaccination. The receptors derive from an adult in good health.

The chain couples TRBV5-8 to TRBJ1-4; D gene unclear. This CDR3 is 15 amino acids long. CDR1 and CDR2 from the germline V gene are SGHTS and YDEGEE. The germline V and J ends were trimmed by 0 bases and 3 bases, with 9 bases remaining between them. Here the CDR3 reads CASSLGTPPNEKLFF. DNA for the CDR3: TGTGCCAGCAGCTTGGGGACTCCTCCTAATGAAAAACTGTTTTTT.

The rearrangement joins TRBV28 to TRBJ1-6; perhaps TRBD1 as D (5 bases). The CDR3 runs to 13 residues. V lost 5 bases, J lost 7 bases, and 9 bases lay in between. The germline V gene encodes CDR1 MDHEN and CDR2 SYDVKM. In DNA, the CDR3 is TGTGCCAGCAGTCCGGACACGAATTCACCCCTCCACTTT. This sequence encodes CASSPDTNSPLHF.

The rearrangement uses TRBV3-1 (or the pseudogene TRBV3-2) and TRBJ2-7; 7 bases match TRBD2. Unmatched junction bases numbered 6, after V lost 4 bases and J lost 3 bases. Germline V gene lookup returns CDR1 LGHDT and CDR2 YNNKEL (reference sequence). This CDR3 has 14 residues. CDR3 bases: TGTGCCAGCAGCCCCAGCGGGACCCTCTACGAGCAGTACTTC. It specifies CASSPSGTLYEQYF.

The J gene is TRBJ1-1, the V gene TRBV15; TRBD1 matches 9 bases. V was pared by 1 base and J by 10 bases, with 16 bases of the junction left unmatched. This CDR3 comprises 17 residues. CDR1 and CDR2 (germline): LNHNV, YYDKDF (reference sequence). CDR3 loop: CATSRGPPGQGGFAAFF. In DNA, the CDR3 is TGTGCCACCAGCAGAGGACCGCCGGGACAGGGAGGGTTCGCAGCTTTCTTT.

The rearrangement joins TRBV11-2 to TRBJ2-6, with D hard to call. From germline, CDR1 is SGHAT and CDR2 FQNNGV. The CDR3 consists of 15 residues. V was trimmed by 0 bases and J by 2 bases, leaving 5 bases between them. This chain's CDR3 is CASSLEGTGANVLTF. The CDR3 bases are TGTGCCAGCAGCTTAGAGGGGACTGGGGCCAACGTCCTGACTTTC. Filled out from reference TRBV11-2 and TRBJ2-6, the complete variable domain reads EAGVAQSPRYKIIEKRQSVAFWCNPISGHATLYWYQQILGQGPKLLIQFQNNGVVDDSQLPKDRFSAERLKGVDSTLKIQPAKLEDSAVYLCASSLEGTGANVLTFGAGSRLTVL.

The chain is built from TRBV11-2 and TRBJ2-5; a weak D match, TRBD2 (5 bases). Germline CDR1 reads SGHAT; CDR2 reads FQNNGV. CDR3 size: 13 residues. V was pared by 5 bases and J by 5 bases, with 12 bases between. CDR3 region: CASSRGILETQYF. The DNA for the CDR3 is TGTGCCAGCAGCCGAGGGATTTTGGAGACCCAGTACTTC.

V is TRBV6-5 and J is TRBJ2-7, with 16 positions matching TRBD2. The CDR3 loop spans 15 amino acids. J gave up 7 bases and V 6 bases, and 6 bases lay outside the gene matches. Germline loops: CDR1 MNHEY, CDR2 SVGAGI. This CDR3 reads CASSPGLAGGPEQYF. CDR3 coding DNA: TGTGCCAGCAGCCCGGGACTAGCGGGAGGGCCAGAGCAGTACTTC.

This clone appeared a single time. The chain links TRBV5-1 to TRBJ2-7; TRBD2 agrees at 11 bases. V was clipped by 0 bases and J by 2 bases; unmatched bases: 10. Germline V gives CDR1 SGHRS, CDR2 YFSETQ. The CDR3 spans 18 residues. The CDR3 is CASSLEPSGGLQTYEQYF. For the CDR3, the DNA is TGCGCCAGCAGCTTGGAACCTAGCGGGGGGCTACAAACCTACGAGCAGTACTTC.

This clone was found once. This chain links TRBV19 with TRBJ1-2; D not certain. The germline gives CDR1 LNHDA, CDR2 SQIVND (reference sequence). Trimming stripped 0 bases from V and 3 bases from J, with 11 bases between. The CDR3 runs to 15 residues. CDR3 in DNA: TGTGCCAGTAGTATAGATGCCGCAACCCACTATGGCTACACCTTC. Its translation: CASSIDAATHYGYTF.

The sample holds a few counts of this clone. V gene TRBV19 combines with J gene TRBJ2-7; D not resolved. Looked up from germline, CDR1 is LNHDA and CDR2 is SQIVND (reference sequence). The CDR3 runs to 15 residues. The V end lost 7 bases, the J end lost 5 bases, and 21 bases lay between the germline ends. The CDR3 DNA sequence: TGTGCCAGTACTTCGACTCGCTCCCCTTATGACGAGCAGTACTTC. Its translation is CASTSTRSPYDEQYF.

The chain has TRBV10-3 and TRBJ1-5; D unclear. Germline-derived CDR1 and CDR2 are ENHRY and SYGVKD. Trimming shortened V by 2 bases and J by 9 bases, and 11 bases separated the two germline ends. CDR3 length: 13 amino acids. Written as DNA, the CDR3 is TGTGCCATCAGTGAGGGGGTCTCAGCGCCCCAGCATTTT. This sequence encodes CAISEGVSAPQHF.

About this clone: Germline is not matched at one junction end, which may reflect a read error. The rearrangement uses TRBV11-2 and TRBJ2-7; D gene unclear. The CDR3 runs 13 residues. Looked up from germline, CDR1 is SGHAT and CDR2 is FQNNGV. In DNA, the CDR3 is TGTGCCAGCAGCCTAGATATGGCCTACGAGCAGTACTTC. This gives the protein CASSLDMAYEQYF.

The rearrangement joins TRBV6-5 to TRBJ2-7, with D tentatively TRBD1 (6 bases). From germline, CDR1 is MNHEY and CDR2 SVGAGI. The length of the CDR3 is 14 residues. The V gene lost 5 bases and the J gene lost 2 bases, with 13 bases spanning the gap. CDR3 sequence reads: CASSTPGDPYEQYF. The CDR3 DNA sequence: TGTGCCAGCAGTACTCCAGGGGACCCCTACGAGCAGTACTTC.

This chain uses TRBV6-5 with TRBJ2-2; perhaps TRBD1 as D (6 bases). V lost 4 bases and J 4 bases, leaving 10 bases between the germline ends. Germline V gene sequence: CDR1 MNHEY, CDR2 SVGAGI. There are 14 residues in the CDR3. CDR3 protein: CASSSGQSTGELFF. CDR3 in DNA: TGTGCCAGCAGTTCAGGACAGTCCACCGGGGAGCTGTTTTTT.

The rearrangement uses TRBV18 and TRBJ2-2, with 9 bases matching TRBD2. CDR1 is KGHSH and CDR2 is LQKENI in the germline V gene. V trimming: 6 bases; J trimming: 6 bases; junction bases outside the gene matches: 8. The CDR3 sequence is 15 residues long. CDR3 region: CASSPWTSEAGELFF. The CDR3, as DNA: TGTGCCAGCTCGCCGTGGACTAGCGAGGCCGGGGAGCTGTTTTTT.

The chain uses TRBV7-6 and TRBJ2-3; 10 positions match TRBD2. With 4 bases clipped from V and 6 bases from J, the junction kept 7 bases outside the gene matches. The CDR3 is 15 residues long. Looked up from germline, CDR1 is SGHVS and CDR2 is FNYEAQ. The CDR3 DNA reads TGTGCCAGCAGCTCTACTAGCGGGGCCTCCGATACGCAGTATTTT. Its translation is CASSSTSGASDTQYF.

This clone was detected a few times. The chain recombines TRBV28 with TRBJ1-1, with 8 bases fitting TRBD1. Trimming at V came to 7 bases and at J to 1 base, leaving 8 bases not matched to a gene. Germline CDR1 reads MDHEN; CDR2 reads SYDVKM. This CDR3 is 15 amino acids long. The CDR3 reads CASTPGTGTNTEAFF. The CDR3 region has the DNA TGTGCCAGCACCCCCGGGACAGGCACGAACACTGAAGCTTTCTTT. The full variable domain, its missing parts supplied by reference TRBV28 and TRBJ1-1, is DVKVTQSSRYLVKRTGEKVFLECVQDMDHENMFWYRQDPGLGLRLIYFSYDVKMKEKGDIPEGYSVSREKKERFSLILESASTNQTSMYLCASTPGTGTNTEAFFGQGTRLTVV.

The rearrangement links TRBV5-8 to TRBJ1-4; 9 bases line up with TRBD1. The CDR3 sequence is 16 residues long. The V gene end was trimmed by 2 bases and the J gene end by 8 bases; junction bases not matched to a gene: 10. Germline V CDR1 and CDR2: SGHTS, YDEGEE. This chain's CDR3 is CASSFLPGQGMEKLFF. Written as DNA, the CDR3 is TGTGCCAGCAGCTTCCTACCGGGACAGGGTATGGAAAAACTGTTTTTT.

V usage is TRBV19 and J usage is TRBJ2-7, with a tentative D call TRBD2 (5 bases). The CDR3 covers 16 residues. Germline V gene data show CDR1 as LNHDA and CDR2 as SQIVND (reference sequence). The germline V and J ends were trimmed by 10 bases and 3 bases, with 25 bases remaining between them. The CDR3 protein is CATSTTQIGRLYEQYF. The CDR3 bases are TGTGCCACCAGCACCACCCAGATAGGGAGACTCTACGAGCAGTACTTC.

The chain employs TRBV6-2 or TRBV6-3 and TRBJ2-3, with TRBD2 matching 8 bases. The J segment lost 4 bases and the V segment lost 6 bases, leaving 3 bases of the junction unmatched. The CDR3 has 13 amino acids. Germline CDR1 is MNHEY and CDR2 is SVGEGT. In nucleotides, the CDR3 is TGTGCCAGCAGCATCGGGGGGGCAGATACGCAGTATTTT. It encodes CASSIGGADTQYF.

This clone came up once. This chain connects TRBV7-2 to TRBJ2-1, with TRBD1 identical over 11 bases. CDR3 length equals 14 residues. Germline assignment: CDR1 SGHTA and CDR2 FQGNSA. The trim removed 5 bases at V and 6 bases at J, leaving 3 bases unmatched. CDR3 region: CASSRDRGSNEQFF. The CDR3 DNA reads TGTGCCAGCAGCCGGGACAGGGGGAGCAATGAGCAGTTCTTC.

The chain has TRBV18 and TRBJ2-1, with 9 bases fitting TRBD2. The CDR3 consists of 16 residues. The V gene end was trimmed by 2 bases and the J gene end by 4 bases; junction bases not matched to a gene: 6. Germline lookup yields CDR1 KGHSH and CDR2 LQKENI. Written as DNA, the CDR3 is TGTGCCAGCTCACCAGCCCTAGCGGGAAGTTACAATGAGCAGTTCTTC. Translated, it gives CASSPALAGSYNEQFF.

The chain is built from TRBV6-5 and TRBJ2-7; D remains unclear. CDR1 MNHEY and CDR2 SVGAGI come from the germline V gene. V was shortened by 7 bases and J by 0 bases, with 13 bases between the two germline ends. CDR3 length: 14 residues. In DNA form, the CDR3 reads TGTGCCAGCAAGAGAGAAACCTCCTCCTACGAGCAGTACTTC. Translated, it gives CASKRETSSYEQYF.

The chain is built from TRBV18 and TRBJ1-1; no clear D. V was trimmed by 0 bases and J by 3 bases, leaving 8 bases between them. Germline V gives CDR1 KGHSH, CDR2 LQKENI. The CDR3 sequence is 14 residues long. The CDR3 here is CASSPPMEYTEAFF. The CDR3 DNA reads as TGTGCCAGCTCACCACCGATGGAGTACACTGAAGCTTTCTTT.

V usage is TRBV10-2 and J usage is TRBJ1-2; no reliable D call. The CDR3 consists of 13 residues. CDR1 and CDR2 (germline): WSHSY, SAAADI. Trimming removed 2 bases at V and 2 bases at J, with 6 bases between. CDR3 region: CASSETINYGYTF. The DNA of the CDR3 is TGCGCCAGCAGTGAGACGATCAACTATGGCTACACCTTC.

V gene TRBV3-1 (or the pseudogene TRBV3-2) combines with J gene TRBJ2-2; D remains unclear. The CDR3 runs 13 residues. Germline V gives CDR1 LGHDT, CDR2 YNNKEL (reference sequence). The ends were cut back, 1 base at V and 5 bases at J, with 5 bases in the middle. CDR3 bases: TGTGCCAGCAGCCAAGTTCATACCGGGGAGCTGTTTTTT. The encoded protein is CASSQVHTGELFF.

The chain is built from TRBV4-1 and TRBJ1-1; maybe TRBD1 (5 bases). Trimming took 5 bases from V and 1 from J, leaving 20 bases between them. Per the germline V gene, CDR1 is MGHRA and CDR2 is YSYEKL. This CDR3 is built from 17 residues. CDR3 amino acids: CASSSGAWERENTEAFF. DNA of the CDR3: TGCGCCAGCAGCAGCGGGGCTTGGGAGAGGGAGAACACTGAAGCTTTCTTT.

This chain connects TRBV7-8 to TRBJ1-6; D is ambiguous. This CDR3 has 13 residues. With 3 bases removed from V and 7 bases from J, the gap between germline ends came to 7 bases. Germline CDR1 is SGHVS and CDR2 is FQNEAQ. CDR3 DNA sequence: TGTGCCAGCAGCTTGGGCCCCAATTCACCCCTCCACTTT. This encodes CASSLGPNSPLHF.

The CDR3 protein is CASSYTGQGIYGYTF. The CDR3, as DNA: TGTGCCAGCAGTTACACGGGACAGGGGATCTATGGCTACACCTTC. V and J are TRBV6-6 and TRBJ1-2; 10 nucleotides match TRBD1. The ends lost 2 bases at V and 4 bases at J; junction bases unmatched: 4. The CDR3 runs 15 residues. Germline assignment: CDR1 MNHNY and CDR2 SVGAGI (reference sequence).

V is TRBV3-1 (or the pseudogene TRBV3-2) and J is TRBJ2-1, with D possibly being TRBD1 (5 bases). The CDR3 spans 14 residues. The V gene's germline CDR1 is LGHDT and CDR2 YNNKEL (reference sequence). The V end lost 0 bases, the J end lost 10 bases, and 13 bases lay between the germline ends. The CDR3: CASSQDAGYREQFF. The CDR3 nucleotides read TGTGCCAGCAGCCAAGATGCAGGGTACAGGGAGCAGTTCTTC.

The chain couples TRBV28 to TRBJ2-2; the D gene is possibly TRBD1 (6 bases). Per germline, CDR1 MDHEN and CDR2 SYDVKM. V was trimmed by 4 bases and J by 5 bases, leaving 8 bases between them. The CDR3 extends over 13 amino acids. The CDR3 sequence is CASSSGDTGELFF. CDR3 in DNA: TGTGCCAGCAGTTCAGGGGATACCGGGGAGCTGTTTTTT.

This chain joins TRBV3-1 (or the pseudogene TRBV3-2) and TRBJ1-2, with TRBD1 matching over 7 bases. CDR3 size: 15 residues. Germline values: CDR1 LGHDT, CDR2 YNNKEL (reference sequence). The V gene end was trimmed by 1 base and the J gene end by 4 bases; junction bases not matched to a gene: 6. This CDR3 is CASSQAWTGSYGYTF. In DNA form, the CDR3 reads TGTGCCAGCAGCCAAGCCTGGACAGGCTCCTATGGCTACACCTTC.